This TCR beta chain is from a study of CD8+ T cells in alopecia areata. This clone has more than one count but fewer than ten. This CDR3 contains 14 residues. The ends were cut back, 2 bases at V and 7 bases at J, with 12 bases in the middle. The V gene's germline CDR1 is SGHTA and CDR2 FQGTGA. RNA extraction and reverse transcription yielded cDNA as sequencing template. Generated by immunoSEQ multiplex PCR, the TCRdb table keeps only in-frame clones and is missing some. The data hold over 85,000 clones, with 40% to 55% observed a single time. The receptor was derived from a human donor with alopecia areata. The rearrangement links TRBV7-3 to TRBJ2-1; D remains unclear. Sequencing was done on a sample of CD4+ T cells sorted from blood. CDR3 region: CASSLSGPGNEQFF. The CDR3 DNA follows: TGTGCCAGCAGCTTATCGGGCCCCGGGAATGAGCAGTTCTTC.